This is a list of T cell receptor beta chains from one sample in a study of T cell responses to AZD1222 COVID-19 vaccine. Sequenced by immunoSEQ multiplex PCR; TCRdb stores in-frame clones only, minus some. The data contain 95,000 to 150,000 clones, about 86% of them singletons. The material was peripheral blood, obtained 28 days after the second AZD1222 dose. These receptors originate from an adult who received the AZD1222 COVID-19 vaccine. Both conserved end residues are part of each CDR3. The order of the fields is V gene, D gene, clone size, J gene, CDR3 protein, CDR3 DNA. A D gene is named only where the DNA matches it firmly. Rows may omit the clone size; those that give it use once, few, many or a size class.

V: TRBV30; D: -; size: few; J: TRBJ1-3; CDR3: CAWTHSGNTIYF; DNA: TGTGCCTGGACACACTCTGGAAACACCATATATTTT
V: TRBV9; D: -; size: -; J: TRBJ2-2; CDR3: CASRHYSIRAGSTGELFF; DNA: TGTGCCAGCAGACACTACAGCATCCGGGCGGGGAGCACCGGGGAGCTGTTTTTT
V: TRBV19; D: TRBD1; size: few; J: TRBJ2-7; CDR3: CASSSGTGYDEQYF; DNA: TGTGCCAGTTCCTCCGGGACAGGGTACGACGAGCAGTACTTC
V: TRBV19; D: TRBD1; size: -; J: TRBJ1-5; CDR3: CASSTRQGASNQPQHF; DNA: TGTGCCAGTAGTACAAGACAGGGGGCGAGCAATCAGCCCCAGCATTTT
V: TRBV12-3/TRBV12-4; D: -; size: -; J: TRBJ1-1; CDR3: CASSRQGNTEAFF; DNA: TGTGCCAGCAGCCGTCAGGGGAACACTGAAGCTTTCTTT
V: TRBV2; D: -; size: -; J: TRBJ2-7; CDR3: CASSEGRGDNEQYF; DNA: TGTGCCAGCAGTGAAGGCAGGGGTGACAACGAGCAGTACTTC
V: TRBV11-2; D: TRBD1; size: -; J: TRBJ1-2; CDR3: CASSSTGVTNYGYTF; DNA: TGTGCCAGCAGCTCGACAGGGGTTACGAACTATGGCTACACCTTC
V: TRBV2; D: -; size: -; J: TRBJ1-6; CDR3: CASSEKGEGTLHF; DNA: TGTGCCAGCAGTGAAAAGGGAGAGGGGACCCTCCACTTT
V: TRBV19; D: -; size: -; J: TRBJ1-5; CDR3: CASGRWPQHF; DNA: TGTGCCAGCGGACGTTGGCCCCAGCATTTT
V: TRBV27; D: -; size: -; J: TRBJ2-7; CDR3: CASSFSSTAREYF; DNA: TGTGCCAGCAGTTTTTCCTCGACAGCCAGGGAGTACTTC
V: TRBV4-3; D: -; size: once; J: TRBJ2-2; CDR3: CASSQDQLVTGELFF; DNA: TGCGCCAGCAGCCAAGATCAACTGGTCACCGGGGAGCTGTTTTTT
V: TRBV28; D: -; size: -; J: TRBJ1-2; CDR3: CASSSLGDGYTF; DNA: TGTGCCAGCAGTTCTTTAGGAGACGGCTACACCTTC
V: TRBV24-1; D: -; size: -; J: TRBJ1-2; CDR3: CATSDTGSGYGYTF; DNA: TGTGCCACCAGTGATACAGGGAGTGGCTATGGCTACACCTTC
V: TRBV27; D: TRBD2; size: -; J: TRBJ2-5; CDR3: CASSPLLAGGQETQYF; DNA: TGTGCCAGCAGTCCTCTCCTAGCGGGGGGTCAAGAGACCCAGTACTTC
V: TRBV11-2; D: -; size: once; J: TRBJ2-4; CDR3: CASSLWEDIQYF; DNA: TGTGCCAGCAGCCTTTGGGAGGACATTCAGTACTTC
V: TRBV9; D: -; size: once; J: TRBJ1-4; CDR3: CASSRDATNEKLFF; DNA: TGTGCCAGCAGCCGAGATGCAACTAATGAAAAACTGTTTTTT
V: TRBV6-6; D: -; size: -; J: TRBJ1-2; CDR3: CASSYSSNYGYTF; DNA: TGTGCCAGCAGTTATAGCTCTAACTATGGCTACACCTTC
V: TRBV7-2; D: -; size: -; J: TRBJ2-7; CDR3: CASSKADLGYYEQYF; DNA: TGTGCCAGCAGCAAGGCCGACCTCGGATACTACGAGCAGTACTTC
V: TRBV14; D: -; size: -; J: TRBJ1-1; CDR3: CASSQPLRNTEAFF; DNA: TGTGCCAGCAGCCAGCCCCTACGAAATACTGAAGCTTTCTTT
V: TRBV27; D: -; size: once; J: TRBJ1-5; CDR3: CASSWGLNQPQHF; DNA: TGTGCCAGCAGTTGGGGTCTCAATCAGCCCCAGCATTTT
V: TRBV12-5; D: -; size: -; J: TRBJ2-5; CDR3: CASGLVRRGRVFQETQYF; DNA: TGTGCTAGTGGTTTGGTACGAAGAGGCAGGGTCTTCCAAGAGACCCAGTACTTC
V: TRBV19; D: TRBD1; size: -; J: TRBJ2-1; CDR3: CATSIGRDSNNEQFF; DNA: TGTGCCACTAGCATAGGCCGGGACAGTAACAATGAGCAGTTCTTC
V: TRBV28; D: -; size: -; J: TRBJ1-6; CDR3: CASSPTVGRVNNSPLHF; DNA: TGTGCCAGTAGCCCCACCGTGGGGAGGGTGAATAATTCACCCCTCCACTTT
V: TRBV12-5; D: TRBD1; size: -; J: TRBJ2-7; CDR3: CASGSGRTGASYEQYF; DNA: TGTGCTAGTGGTTCGGGAAGGACAGGGGCTTCCTACGAGCAGTACTTC
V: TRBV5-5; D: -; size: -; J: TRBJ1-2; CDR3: CASTLEARYGYTF; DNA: TGTGCCAGCACCTTGGAGGCGCGGTATGGCTACACCTTC
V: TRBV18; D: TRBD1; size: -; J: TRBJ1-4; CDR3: CASSGGQGYEKLFF; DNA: TGTGCCAGCTCAGGAGGACAGGGCTATGAAAAACTGTTTTTT
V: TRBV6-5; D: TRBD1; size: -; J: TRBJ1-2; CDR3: CASTGGNYGYTF; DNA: TGTGCCAGTACAGGGGGGAACTATGGCTACACCTTC
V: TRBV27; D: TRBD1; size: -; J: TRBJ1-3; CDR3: CASRQGSTSGNTIYF; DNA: TGTGCCAGTCGACAGGGGTCAACTTCTGGAAACACCATATATTTT
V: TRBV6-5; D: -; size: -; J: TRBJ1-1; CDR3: CASSYSGGGTEAFF; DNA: TGTGCCAGCAGTTACTCCGGGGGCGGCACTGAAGCTTTCTTT
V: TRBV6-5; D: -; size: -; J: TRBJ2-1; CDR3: CASSYTDLSRQFF; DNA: TGTGCCAGCAGTTACACCGATTTGTCACGTCAGTTCTTC
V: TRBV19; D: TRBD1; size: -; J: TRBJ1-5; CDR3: CASSIDRGRNQPQHF; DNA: TGTGCCAGTAGTATAGACAGGGGGCGAAATCAGCCCCAGCATTTT
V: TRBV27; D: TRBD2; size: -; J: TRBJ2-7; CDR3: CASSRTSATYEQYF; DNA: TGTGCCAGCAGCCGGACTAGCGCAACCTACGAGCAGTACTTC
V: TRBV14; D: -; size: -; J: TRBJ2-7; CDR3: CASSQYLPASPYEQYF; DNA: TGTGCCAGCAGCCAATATCTTCCGGCCAGCCCCTACGAGCAGTACTTC
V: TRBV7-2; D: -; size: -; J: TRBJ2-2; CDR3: CASRSGYLVTGELFF; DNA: TGTGCCAGCAGGTCAGGGTATTTGGTGACCGGGGAGCTGTTTTTT
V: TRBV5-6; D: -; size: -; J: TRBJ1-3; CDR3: CASSLPSGGTIYF; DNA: TGTGCCAGCAGCTTGCCCTCCGGTGGGACCATATATTTT
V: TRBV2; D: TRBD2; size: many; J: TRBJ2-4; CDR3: CASSDRASGGRLAKNIQYF; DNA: TGTGCCAGCAGTGATCGGGCTAGCGGGGGCCGTCTAGCCAAAAACATTCAGTACTTC
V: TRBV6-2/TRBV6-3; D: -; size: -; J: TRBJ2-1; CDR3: CASSRQRGERQFF; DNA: TGTGCCAGCAGTCGGCAAAGGGGGGAAAGGCAGTTCTTC